This T cell receptor (beta chain) appears in the sequencing data of a study of blood T cell repertoires in COVID-19. Some clones are missing from TCRdb's copy, which holds only in-frame ones; the method was immunoSEQ multiplex PCR. The table shows around 110,000 clones, with 90% occurring only once. CDR1 KGHSH and CDR2 LQKENI come from the germline V gene. V gave up 1 base and J gave up 4 bases; unmatched junction bases: 3. The CDR3 is 15 residues long. This TCR derives from a human donor with active COVID-19. The donor label of this sample is uncertain. The source material was peripheral blood. The rearrangement links TRBV18 to TRBJ2-3, with 9 positions matching TRBD2. The CDR3 bases are TGTGCCAGCTCACCACTCGCTAGCGGGGCAGATACGCAGTATTTT. This codes for CASSPLASGADTQYF. Filled out from reference TRBV18 and TRBJ2-3, the complete variable domain reads NAGVMQNPRHLVRRRGQEARLRCSPMKGHSHVYWYRQLPEEGLKFMVYLQKENIIDESGMPKERFSAEFPKEGPSILRIQQVVRGDSAAYFCASSPLASGADTQYFGPGTRLTVL.